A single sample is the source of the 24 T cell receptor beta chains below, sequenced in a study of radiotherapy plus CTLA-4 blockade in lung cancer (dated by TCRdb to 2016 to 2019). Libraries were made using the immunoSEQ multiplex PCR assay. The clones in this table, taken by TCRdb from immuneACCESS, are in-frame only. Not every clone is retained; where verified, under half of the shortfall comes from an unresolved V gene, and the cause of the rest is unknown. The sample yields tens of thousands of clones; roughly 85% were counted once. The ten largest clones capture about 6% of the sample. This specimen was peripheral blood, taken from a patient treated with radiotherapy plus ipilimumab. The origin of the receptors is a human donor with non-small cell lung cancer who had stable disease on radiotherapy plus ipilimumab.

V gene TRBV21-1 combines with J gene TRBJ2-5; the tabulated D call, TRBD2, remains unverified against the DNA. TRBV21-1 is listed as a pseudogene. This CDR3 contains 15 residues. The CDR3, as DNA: TGTGCCAGCAGCAAAGCGCGGGAGGGGGGAGAGACCCAGTACTTC. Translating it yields CASSKAREGGETQYF.

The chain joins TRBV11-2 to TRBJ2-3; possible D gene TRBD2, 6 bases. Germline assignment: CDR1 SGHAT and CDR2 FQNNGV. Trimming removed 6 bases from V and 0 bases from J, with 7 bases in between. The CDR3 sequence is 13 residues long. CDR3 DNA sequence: TGTGCCAGCAGGGAGGGGAGCACAGATACGCAGTATTTT. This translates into CASREGSTDTQYF. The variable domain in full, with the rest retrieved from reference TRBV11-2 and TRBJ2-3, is EAGVAQSPRYKIIEKRQSVAFWCNPISGHATLYWYQQILGQGPKLLIQFQNNGVVDDSQLPKDRFSAERLKGVDSTLKIQPAKLEDSAVYLCASREGSTDTQYFGPGTRLTVL.

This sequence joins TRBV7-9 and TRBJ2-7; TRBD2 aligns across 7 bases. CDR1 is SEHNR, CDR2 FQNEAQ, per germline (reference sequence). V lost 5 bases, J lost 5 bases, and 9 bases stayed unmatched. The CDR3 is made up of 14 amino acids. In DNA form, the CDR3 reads TGTGCCAGCAGCCCGAGGGAGGGAGGGGACGAGCAGTACTTC. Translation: CASSPREGGDEQYF.

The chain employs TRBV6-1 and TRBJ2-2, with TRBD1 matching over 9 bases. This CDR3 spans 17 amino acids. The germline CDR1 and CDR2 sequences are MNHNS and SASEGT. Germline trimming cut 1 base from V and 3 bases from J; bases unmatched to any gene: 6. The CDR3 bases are TGTGCCAGCAGTGAAGGGTTCTGGACAGGGGACACCGGGGAGCTGTTTTTT. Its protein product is CASSEGFWTGDTGELFF.

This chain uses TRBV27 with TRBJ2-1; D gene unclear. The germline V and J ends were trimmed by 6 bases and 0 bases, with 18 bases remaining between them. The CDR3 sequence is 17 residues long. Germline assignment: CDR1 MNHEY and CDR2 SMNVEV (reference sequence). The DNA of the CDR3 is TGTGCCAGCAGCCTTATGAGCGCTCTAAGCTCCTACAATGAGCAGTTCTTC. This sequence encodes CASSLMSALSSYNEQFF.

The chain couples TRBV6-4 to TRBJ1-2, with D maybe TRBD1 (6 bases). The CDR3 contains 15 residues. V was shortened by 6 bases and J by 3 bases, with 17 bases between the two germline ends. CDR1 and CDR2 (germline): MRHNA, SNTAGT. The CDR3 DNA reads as TGTGCCAGCAGACCGGGACACGGGGCCCACTATGGCTACACCTTC. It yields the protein CASRPGHGAHYGYTF.

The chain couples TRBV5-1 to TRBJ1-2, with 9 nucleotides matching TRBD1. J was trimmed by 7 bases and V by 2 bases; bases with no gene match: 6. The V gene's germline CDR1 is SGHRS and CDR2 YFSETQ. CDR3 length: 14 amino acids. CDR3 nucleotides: TGCGCCAGCAGCTTCCAACAGGGGGCAGGTGGCTACACCTTC. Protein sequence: CASSFQQGAGGYTF.

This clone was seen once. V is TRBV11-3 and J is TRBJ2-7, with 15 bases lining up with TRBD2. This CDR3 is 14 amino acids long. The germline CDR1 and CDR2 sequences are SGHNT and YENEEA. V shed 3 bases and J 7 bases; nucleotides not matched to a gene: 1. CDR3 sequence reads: CASSLGLAGGEQYF. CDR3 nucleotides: TGTGCCAGCAGCTTGGGACTAGCGGGAGGTGAGCAGTACTTC.

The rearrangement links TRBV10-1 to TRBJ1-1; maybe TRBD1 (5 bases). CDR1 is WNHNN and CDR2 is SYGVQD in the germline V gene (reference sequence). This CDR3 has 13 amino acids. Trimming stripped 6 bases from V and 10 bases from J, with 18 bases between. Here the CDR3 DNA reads TGCGCCAGCAGCCGCGGTGAAGGGGCTGTAGCTTTCTTT. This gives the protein CASSRGEGAVAFF.

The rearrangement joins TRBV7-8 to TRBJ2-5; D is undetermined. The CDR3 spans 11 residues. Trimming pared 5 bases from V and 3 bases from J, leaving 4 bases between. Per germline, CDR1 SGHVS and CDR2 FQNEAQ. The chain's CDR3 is CASSLKETQYF. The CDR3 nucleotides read TGTGCCAGCAGCCTAAAAGAGACCCAGTACTTC.

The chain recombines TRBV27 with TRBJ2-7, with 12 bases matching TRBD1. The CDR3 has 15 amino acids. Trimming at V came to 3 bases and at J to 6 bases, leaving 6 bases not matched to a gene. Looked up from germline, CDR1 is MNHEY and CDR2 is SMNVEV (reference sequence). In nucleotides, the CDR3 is TGTGCCAGCAGTTTCACGGGACAGGGGGCTTTCGAGCAGTACTTC. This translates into CASSFTGQGAFEQYF.

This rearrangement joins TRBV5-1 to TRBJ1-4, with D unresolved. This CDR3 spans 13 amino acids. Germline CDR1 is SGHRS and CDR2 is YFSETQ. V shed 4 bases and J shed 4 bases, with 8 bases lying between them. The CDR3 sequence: CASSADNNEKLFF. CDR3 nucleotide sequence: TGCGCCAGCAGCGCCGACAATAATGAAAAACTGTTTTTT.

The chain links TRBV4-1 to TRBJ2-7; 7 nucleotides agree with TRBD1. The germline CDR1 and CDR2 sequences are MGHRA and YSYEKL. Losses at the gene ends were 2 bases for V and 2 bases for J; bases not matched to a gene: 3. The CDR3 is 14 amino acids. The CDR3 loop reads CASSQLQGTYEQYF. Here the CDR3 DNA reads TGCGCCAGCAGCCAACTACAGGGGACCTACGAGCAGTACTTC.

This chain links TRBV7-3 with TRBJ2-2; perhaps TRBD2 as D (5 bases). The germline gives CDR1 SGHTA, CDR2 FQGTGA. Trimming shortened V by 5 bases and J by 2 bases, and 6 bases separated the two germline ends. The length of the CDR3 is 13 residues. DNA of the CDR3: TGTGCCAGCAGCCCGGGAAACACCGGGGAGCTGTTTTTT. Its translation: CASSPGNTGELFF.

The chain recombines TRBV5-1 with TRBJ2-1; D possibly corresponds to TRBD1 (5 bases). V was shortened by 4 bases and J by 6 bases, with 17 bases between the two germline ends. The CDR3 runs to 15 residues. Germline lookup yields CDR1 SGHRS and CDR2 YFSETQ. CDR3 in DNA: TGCGCCAGCAGCCTGGGGCAGTCCTTTCCCAATGAGCAGTTCTTC. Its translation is CASSLGQSFPNEQFF. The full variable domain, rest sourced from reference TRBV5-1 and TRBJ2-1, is KAGVTQTPRYLIKTRGQQVTLSCSPISGHRSVSWYQQTPGQGLQFLFEYFSETQRNKGNFPGRFSGRQFSNSRSEMNVSTLELGDSALYLCASSLGQSFPNEQFFGPGTRLTVL.

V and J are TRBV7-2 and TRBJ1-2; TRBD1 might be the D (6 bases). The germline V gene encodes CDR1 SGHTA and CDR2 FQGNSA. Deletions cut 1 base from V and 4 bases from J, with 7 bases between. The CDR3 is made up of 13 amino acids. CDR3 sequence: CASSLGTAYGYTF. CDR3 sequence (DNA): TGTGCCAGCAGCTTAGGGACAGCCTATGGCTACACCTTC.

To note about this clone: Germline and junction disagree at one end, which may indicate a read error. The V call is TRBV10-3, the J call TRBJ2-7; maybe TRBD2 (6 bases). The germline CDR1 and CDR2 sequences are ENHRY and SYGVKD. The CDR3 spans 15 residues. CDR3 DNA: TGTACCATCAGTGAGTCGGGAGCTCCTCGGGGGGAGCAGTACTTC. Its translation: CTISESGAPRGEQYF.

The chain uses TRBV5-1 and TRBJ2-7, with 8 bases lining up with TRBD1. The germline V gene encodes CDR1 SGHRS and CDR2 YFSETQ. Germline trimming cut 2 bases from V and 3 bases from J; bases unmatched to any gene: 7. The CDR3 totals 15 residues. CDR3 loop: CASSFPGTGDYEQYF. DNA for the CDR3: TGCGCCAGCAGCTTCCCCGGGACAGGAGACTACGAGCAGTACTTC.

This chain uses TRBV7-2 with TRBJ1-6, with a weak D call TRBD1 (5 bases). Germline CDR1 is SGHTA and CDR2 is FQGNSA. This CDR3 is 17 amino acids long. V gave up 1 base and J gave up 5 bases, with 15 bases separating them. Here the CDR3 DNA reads TGTGCCAGCAGCTTAGGGGTGCCCAGGGCCCATAATTCACCCCTCCACTTT. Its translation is CASSLGVPRAHNSPLHF.

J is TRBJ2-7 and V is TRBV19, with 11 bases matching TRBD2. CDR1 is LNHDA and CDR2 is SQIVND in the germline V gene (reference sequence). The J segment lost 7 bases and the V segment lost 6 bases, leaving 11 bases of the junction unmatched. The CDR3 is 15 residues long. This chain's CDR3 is CASSLGPSGRNEQYF. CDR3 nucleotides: TGTGCCAGTAGCTTAGGTCCTAGCGGGAGGAATGAGCAGTACTTC.

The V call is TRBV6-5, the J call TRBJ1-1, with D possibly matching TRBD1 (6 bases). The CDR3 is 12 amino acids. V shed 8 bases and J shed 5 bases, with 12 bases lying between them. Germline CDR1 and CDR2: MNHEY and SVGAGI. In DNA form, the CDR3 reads TGTGCCAGCGTGTCAGGGACAACTGAAGCTTTCTTT. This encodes CASVSGTTEAFF.

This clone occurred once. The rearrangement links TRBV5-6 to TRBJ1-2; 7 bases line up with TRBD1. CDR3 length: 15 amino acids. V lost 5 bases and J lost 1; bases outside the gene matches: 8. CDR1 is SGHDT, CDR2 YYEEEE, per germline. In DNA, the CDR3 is TGTGCCAGCAGTTCTGACAGGGAAAGTAACTATGGCTACACCTTC. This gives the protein CASSSDRESNYGYTF.

The CDR3 DNA reads as TGCGCCAGCAGCCTCACTAGCGGGACCCTTTGGGAGCAGTACTTC. The encoded protein is CASSLTSGTLWEQYF. The chain is built from TRBV5-1 and TRBJ2-7; 10 bases match TRBD2. J was trimmed by 7 bases and V by 4 bases; bases with no gene match: 11. Germline assignment: CDR1 SGHRS and CDR2 YFSETQ. The CDR3 sequence is 15 residues long.

CDR3 amino acids: CASKGSRGQTEAFF. CDR3 nucleotide sequence: TGTGCCAGCAAAGGTTCCAGGGGGCAGACTGAAGCTTTCTTT. V and J are TRBV2 and TRBJ1-1; TRBD1 agrees at 8 bases. This CDR3 comprises 14 residues. The V segment lost 7 bases and the J segment 5 bases; nucleotides outside the gene matches: 9. Germline V gives CDR1 SNHLY, CDR2 FYNNEI.